The clone carrying this TCR beta chain was seen a single time. This entry comes from a study of shared clonotypes between healthy human individuals. Looked up from germline, CDR1 is SGHRS and CDR2 is YFSETQ. Trimming took off 0 bases at V and 0 bases at J, with 7 bases between the two ends. The CDR3 runs 14 residues. Unsorted PBMC replicate PCRs drew on about 280 ng DNA, representing approximately 30,000 T cell genomes. Authors' data handling: For the immunoSEQ data, sequences were junction-only without quality scores, so filtering differed. Profiling relied on immunoSEQ multiplex PCR, and the TCRdb table lists in-frame clones only, not all of them. V and J calls and clone size are those listed in that table; D and trimming were worked out from the DNA. The sample lists under 600,000 clones, around 79% occurring once.

This chain joins TRBV5-1 and TRBJ2-7, with a possible D match to TRBD1 (6 bases). The sample was PBMCs. This TCR was recovered from a woman aged 40 to 55 in good health. Some clones in this sample may be carry-over from other donors' samples. CDR3 residues: CASSLDRASYEQYF. CDR3 in DNA: TGCGCCAGCAGCTTGGACAGGGCCTCCTACGAGCAGTACTTC.